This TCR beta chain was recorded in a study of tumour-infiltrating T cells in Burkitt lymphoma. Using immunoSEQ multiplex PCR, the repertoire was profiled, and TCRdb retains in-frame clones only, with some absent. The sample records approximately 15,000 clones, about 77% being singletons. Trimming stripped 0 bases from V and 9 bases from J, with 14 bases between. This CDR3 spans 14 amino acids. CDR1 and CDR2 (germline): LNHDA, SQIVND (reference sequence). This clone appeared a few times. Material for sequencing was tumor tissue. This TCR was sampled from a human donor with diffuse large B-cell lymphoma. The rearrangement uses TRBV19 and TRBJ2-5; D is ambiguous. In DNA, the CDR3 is TGTGCCAGTAGTATAGACCGAGGAGCGAGACCCCAGTACTTC. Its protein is CASSIDRGARPQYF.